This passage covers 24 T cell receptor beta chains from one sample sequenced in a study of radiation and T cells in renal cell carcinoma. The time point is: baseline pretreatment blood. Treatment described: 15 Gy SBRT to primary tumor, nephrectomy 4 weeks later. The protocol was immunoSEQ multiplex PCR, while the TCRdb copy is restricted to in-frame clones and leaves out a portion. In the table there are more than 140,000 clones, 70% to 90% of which are singletons. Sample: blood, taken from a patient whose treatment included radiotherapy and nephrectomy. The receptor source for this set is a woman in her forties or fifties with renal cell carcinoma.

The rearrangement joins TRBV4-2 to TRBJ1-5, with 8 bases fitting TRBD1. The CDR3 consists of 16 residues. Trimming took 2 bases from V and 6 from J; bases not matched to a gene: 9. The V gene's germline CDR1 is LGHNA and CDR2 YNFKEQ. The CDR3 region is CASSQRDRGLGQPQHF. The CDR3, as DNA: TGTGCCAGCAGCCAACGAGACAGGGGACTGGGTCAGCCCCAGCATTTT.

The chain links TRBV27 to TRBJ1-1; a weak D match, TRBD1 (5 bases). V was clipped by 0 bases and J by 12 bases, with 14 bases between them. The germline V gene encodes CDR1 MNHEY and CDR2 SMNVEV (reference sequence). The CDR3 spans 13 residues. CDR3 sequence: CASSLSPQTATFF. The CDR3 nucleotides read TGTGCCAGCAGTTTATCGCCCCAGACAGCGACTTTCTTT.

The chain recombines TRBV6-1 with TRBJ1-5; 8 nucleotides agree with TRBD1. The germline gives CDR1 MNHNS, CDR2 SASEGT. V shed 4 bases, J shed 4 bases, and the junction held 12 bases outside the gene matches. The CDR3 covers 17 residues. CDR3 bases: TGTGCCAGCAGTGTACAGGACAGGGAAACTTTGAATCAGCCCCAGCATTTT. Amino acids: CASSVQDRETLNQPQHF.

J is TRBJ2-5 and V is TRBV29-1, with unresolved D. The length of the CDR3 is 11 residues. V lost 7 bases and J 5 bases, leaving 11 bases between the germline ends. The germline V gene has CDR1 SQVTM and CDR2 ANQGSEA. The CDR3 is CSAGVDETQYF. Here the CDR3 DNA reads TGCAGCGCCGGAGTTGACGAGACCCAGTACTTC.

CDR3: CASSLDTGKYGYTF. The DNA for the CDR3 is TGTGCCAGCAGCTTAGATACAGGGAAATATGGCTACACCTTC. This chain joins TRBV7-2 and TRBJ1-2; maybe TRBD1 (6 bases). With 1 base removed from V and 5 bases from J, the gap between germline ends came to 11 bases. The germline V gene encodes CDR1 SGHTA and CDR2 FQGNSA. CDR3 length: 14 amino acids.

On this clone: Other DNA sequences of this sample code for an identical CDR3. The rearrangement links TRBV9 to TRBJ1-1; D call uncertain. Between the trimmed V and J ends, which lost 0 bases and 0 bases, there was a span of 3 bases. The CDR3 has 13 amino acids. Per germline, CDR1 SGDLS and CDR2 YYNGEE. This chain's CDR3 is CASSVAVNTEAFF. CDR3 DNA: TGTGCCAGCAGCGTAGCCGTGAACACTGAAGCTTTCTTT.

This clone occurred a few times. The V call is TRBV9, the J call TRBJ2-3; D tentatively fits TRBD1 or TRBD2 (5 bases each). The CDR3 consists of 16 residues. Germline CDR1 SGDLS, CDR2 YYNGEE. Between the trimmed V and J ends, which lost 0 bases and 1 base, there was a span of 12 bases. The CDR3, as DNA: TGTGCCAGCAGCGTAGGGGTTTCGGGGCGCACAGATACGCAGTATTTT. Protein product: CASSVGVSGRTDTQYF.

CDR3 nucleotide sequence: TGTGCCAGCAGCCTCGGGGGGCGCTATGAGCAGTTCTTC. Translated, it gives CASSLGGRYEQFF. The J gene is TRBJ2-1, the V gene TRBV2; possible D gene TRBD2, 7 bases. The CDR3 totals 13 residues. CDR1 is SNHLY and CDR2 is FYNNEI in the germline V gene. Trimming took off 6 bases at V and 8 bases at J, with 14 bases between the two ends.

The chain joins TRBV5-1 to TRBJ2-5; D could derive from TRBD1 or TRBD2 (5 bases each). CDR1 is SGHRS and CDR2 is YFSETQ in the germline V gene. This CDR3 is built from 16 residues. Trimming pared 0 bases from V and 2 bases from J, leaving 14 bases between. DNA of the CDR3: TGCGCCAGCAGCTTGGCGATCCGGGGCGTACAAGAGACCCAGTACTTC. Protein: CASSLAIRGVQETQYF.

The V and J genes are TRBV25-1 and TRBJ2-2, with D perhaps matching TRBD1 (5 bases). The CDR3 is 14 residues long. V shed 4 bases and J shed 3 bases, with 9 bases lying between them. Germline CDR1 reads MGHDK; CDR2 reads SYGVNS. The DNA of the CDR3 is TGTGCCAGCAGTGGGACATTGGACACCGGGGAGCTGTTTTTT. Translation: CASSGTLDTGELFF.

The rearrangement links TRBV4-3 to TRBJ2-3; the D is unclear. Trimming cost V 0 bases and J 2 bases, with 9 bases left between them. Germline V gene sequence: CDR1 LGHNA, CDR2 YSLEER. The CDR3 is 15 amino acids. The CDR3 DNA is TGCGCCAGCAGCCAAGATCGGGTGACCACAGATACGCAGTATTTT. Its translation is CASSQDRVTTDTQYF.

CDR3 protein: CASSFSGSETQYF. The CDR3 coding sequence is TGCGCCAGCAGCTTCAGCGGGAGTGAGACCCAGTACTTC. The chain links TRBV4-3 to TRBJ2-5; 8 bases align to TRBD2. The germline V gene has CDR1 LGHNA and CDR2 YSLEER. The CDR3 consists of 13 residues. Unmatched junction bases numbered 4, after V lost 5 bases and J lost 5 bases.

The rearrangement links TRBV20-1 to TRBJ2-1; D is tentatively TRBD1 or TRBD2 (6 bases each). This CDR3 is 11 amino acids long. Germline V gene lookup returns CDR1 DFQATT and CDR2 SNEGSKA (reference sequence). V lost 5 bases to trimming and J lost 7 bases, with 9 bases between them. CDR3 loop: CSALGGNEQFF. In DNA, the CDR3 is TGCAGTGCTTTAGGGGGGAATGAGCAGTTCTTC.

V usage is TRBV7-2 and J usage is TRBJ2-5, with D perhaps TRBD1 (5 bases). Germline lookup yields CDR1 SGHTA and CDR2 FQGNSA. The CDR3 runs to 14 residues. Trimming left V 5 bases short and J 2 bases short, with 12 bases between. The chain's CDR3 is CASSPMGRQETQYF. The CDR3 DNA reads TGTGCCAGCAGCCCGATGGGGCGGCAAGAGACCCAGTACTTC.

The chain combines TRBV6-6 with TRBJ2-5; no clear D. The germline gives CDR1 MNHNY, CDR2 SVGAGI (reference sequence). This CDR3 is built from 11 residues. Trimming shortened V by 8 bases and J by 4 bases, and 8 bases separated the two germline ends. CDR3 bases: TGTGCCAGCGGGAAACCAGAGACCCAGTACTTC. Translation: CASGKPETQYF.

The CDR3 loop is CASSKNSVGASEQYF. In DNA form, the CDR3 reads TGTGCCAGCAGCAAAAACAGTGTGGGGGCCTCCGAGCAGTACTTC. The chain links TRBV7-8 to TRBJ2-7; perhaps TRBD1 as D (6 bases). CDR1 is SGHVS, CDR2 FQNEAQ, per germline. CDR3 size: 15 residues. The germline V and J ends were trimmed by 5 bases and 6 bases, with 20 bases remaining between them.

The gene calls are TRBV4-1 and TRBJ2-2, with TRBD1 matching over 9 bases. Losses at the gene ends were 4 bases for V and 3 bases for J; bases not matched to a gene: 0. Germline lookup yields CDR1 MGHRA and CDR2 YSYEKL. The CDR3 totals 14 residues. The CDR3 loop reads CASSRTGDTGELFF. CDR3 bases: TGCGCCAGCAGCCGGACAGGGGACACCGGGGAGCTGTTTTTT.

This clone was seen only once. This sequence joins TRBV5-4 and TRBJ2-5; D assignment may be TRBD1 or TRBD2 (5 bases each). Germline CDR1 SGHNT, CDR2 YYREEE (reference sequence). Deletions cut 4 bases from V and 5 bases from J, with 18 bases between. The CDR3 totals 15 residues. CDR3 amino acids: CASSTGPSKGETQYF. CDR3 sequence (DNA): TGTGCCAGCAGCACGGGGCCCTCCAAGGGGGAGACCCAGTACTTC.

J is TRBJ2-5 and V is TRBV29-1; 7 bases agree with TRBD1. The junction had 7 bases not matched to a gene; V was cut back by 7 bases and J by 5 bases. The CDR3 extends over 12 amino acids. Germline values: CDR1 SQVTM, CDR2 ANQGSEA. CDR3 sequence: CSGRQGRETQYF. DNA of the CDR3: TGCAGCGGTCGACAGGGAAGGGAGACCCAGTACTTC.

The chain joins TRBV2 to TRBJ2-7; TRBD2 is a possible D gene (6 bases). The CDR3 totals 15 residues. CDR1 and CDR2 from the germline V gene are SNHLY and FYNNEI. Trimming cost V 6 bases and J 0 bases, with 15 bases left between them. DNA for the CDR3: TGTGCCAGCAGCCCTGGGGGGTTTAACTCCTACGAGCAGTACTTC. This encodes CASSPGGFNSYEQYF.

The chain joins TRBV19 to TRBJ2-2, with TRBD1 identical over 12 bases. The V gene end was trimmed by 0 bases and the J gene end by 6 bases; junction bases not matched to a gene: 5. This CDR3 is 17 amino acids long. Germline lookup yields CDR1 LNHDA and CDR2 SQIVND (reference sequence). CDR3 residues: CASSIDPGQGAPGELFF. CDR3 sequence (DNA): TGTGCCAGTAGTATAGACCCGGGACAGGGGGCGCCCGGGGAGCTGTTTTTT.

The chain uses TRBV7-7 and TRBJ2-7, with TRBD2 matching 14 bases. CDR1 is SSHAT, CDR2 FNYEAQ, per germline (reference sequence). With V trimmed by 5 bases and J by 6 bases, 3 bases remained unmatched. CDR3 size: 14 residues. The CDR3 bases are TGTGCCAGCAGCCCAGGACTAGCGGGGGGCGAGCAGTACTTC. Translated: CASSPGLAGGEQYF.

V usage is TRBV5-4 and J usage is TRBJ2-1; 10 bases agree with TRBD2. Germline CDR1 is SGHNT and CDR2 is YYREEE (reference sequence). J lost 4 bases, V lost 5 bases, and 9 bases had no gene match. The CDR3 contains 16 residues. CDR3 sequence (DNA): TGTGCCAGCAGTCTAGCGGGAGATGTAATATACAATGAGCAGTTCTTC. This gives the protein CASSLAGDVIYNEQFF.

V gene TRBV27 combines with J gene TRBJ1-2; D may be TRBD1 (5 bases). CDR1 and CDR2 from the germline V gene are MNHEY and SMNVEV (reference sequence). The V gene lost 0 bases and the J gene lost 8 bases, with 16 bases spanning the gap. CDR3 length: 15 amino acids. The CDR3 region is CASSLSFGTARGYTF. CDR3 in DNA: TGTGCCAGCAGTTTATCATTCGGGACGGCAAGGGGCTACACCTTC.